Sequencing of this T cell receptor beta chain was carried out in a study of blood T cells in healthy people across ages. This clonotype was counted a few times. Germline CDR1 and CDR2: SGHTA and FQGNSA. V was cut by 2 bases and J by 14 bases, with 13 bases left in between. The CDR3 length is 13 residues. A second about 6 to 12 cycle PCR used barcoded and J-beta primers. Each CDR3 protein gets one entry after TCRdb re-called the 5' RACE reads with MiXCR. Of approximately 1,700,000 distinct CDR3 sequences detected, more than 35% appear once; the ten largest clones hold under 25%. Sequencing was performed on blood. The chain combines TRBV7-2 with TRBJ1-6; D unclear. This TCR derives from a human donor in good health. The DNA of the CDR3 is TGTGCCAGCAGCTTAAGACCCCAGGAAACCCTCCACTTT. As protein: CASSLRPQETLHF. Full variable domain (rest looked up from reference TRBV7-2 and TRBJ1-6): GAGVSQSPSNKVTEKGKDVELRCDPISGHTALYWYRQSLGQGLEFLIYFQGNSAPDKSGLPSDRFSAERTGGSVSTLTIQRTQQEDSAVYLCASSLRPQETLHFGNGTRLTVT.